This TCR beta chain was profiled in a study of blood T cell repertoires in COVID-19. Study as a whole: PBMCs, B-cell-depleted T cells, or T cells provided the cDNA or gDNA that made up the material.

Germline values: CDR1 GTSNPN, CDR2 SVGIG (reference sequence). The V end was cut by 3 bases, the J end by 7 bases, with 13 bases between. The CDR3 consists of 14 residues. Profiled with immunoSEQ multiplex PCR; TCRdb holds only in-frame clones, not every one. The sample contains approximately 210,000 clones, 90% to 95% of which appear only once. This clone came up once. The chain is built from TRBV30 and TRBJ1-6, with D possibly matching TRBD1 (5 bases). The receptor was derived from a young man with acute or convalescent COVID-19. Sequencing was performed on peripheral blood. DNA for the CDR3: TGTGCCTGGAGAGAGCGGGGACGGAATTCACCCCTCCACTTT. It yields the protein CAWRERGRNSPLHF.